The 18 T cell receptor beta chains listed next were all sequenced from one sample in a study of control samples from healthy donors and cancer patients. Sequencing was performed with immunoSEQ multiplex PCR; in TCRdb, only in-frame clones are kept and a portion is missing. Counted here are over 80,000 clones, roughly 80% occurring once; the ten biggest clones make up 15% to 20%. Sequencing input: blood. Receptor source: a young man in good health.

The V call is TRBV12-3 or TRBV12-4, the J call TRBJ2-7; D is unresolved. The V gene lost 3 bases and the J gene lost 5 bases, with 11 bases spanning the gap. CDR3 length: 13 amino acids. The CDR3 region is CASSFRRRDEQYF. CDR3 DNA: TGTGCCAGCAGTTTTCGTCGGAGAGACGAGCAGTACTTC.

The chain combines TRBV10-3 with TRBJ2-7; 8 positions match TRBD1. Trimming cost V 10 bases and J 2 bases; bases outside gene matches: 7. The germline CDR1 and CDR2 sequences are ENHRY and SYGVKD. The CDR3 length is 13 residues. CDR3 loop: CATATGEAYEQYF. CDR3 nucleotide sequence: TGTGCCACGGCGACAGGGGAAGCCTACGAGCAGTACTTC.

The rearrangement links TRBV20-1 to TRBJ2-7; D ambiguous. Germline CDR1 DFQATT, CDR2 SNEGSKA (reference sequence). The ends were cut back, 3 bases at V and 0 bases at J, with 15 bases in the middle. The CDR3 spans 15 residues. The CDR3 loop is CSASAFELSSYEQYF. The CDR3 bases are TGCAGTGCTAGTGCTTTTGAACTGAGCTCCTACGAGCAGTACTTC.

On this clone: One end of the junction is discordant with germline, which a read error may explain. The V and J genes are TRBV29-1 and TRBJ2-1; the match to TRBD2 covers 12 bases. The CDR3 sequence is 12 residues long. From germline, CDR1 is SQVTM and CDR2 ANQGSEA. CDR3: CSVDETSGGIVF. The CDR3 coding sequence is TGCAGCGTTGACGAGACTAGCGGGGGAATTGTCTTC.

The chain links TRBV6-1 to TRBJ1-2, with D tentatively TRBD1 (6 bases). This CDR3 spans 17 amino acids. V was pared by 2 bases and J by 2 bases, with 18 bases between. Germline V gene lookup returns CDR1 MNHNS and CDR2 SASEGT. The CDR3 sequence is CASSEIRSGGQNYGYTF. The CDR3 bases are TGTGCCAGCAGTGAAATTAGGTCTGGGGGGCAGAACTATGGCTACACCTTC.

CDR3 in amino acids: CASSQPGNTIYF. In DNA form, the CDR3 reads TGTGCCAGCTCACAGCCAGGAAACACCATATATTTT. This rearrangement joins TRBV18 to TRBJ1-3; D not resolved. Trimming removed 4 bases from V and 4 bases from J, with 5 bases in between. The CDR3 contains 12 residues. From germline, CDR1 is KGHSH and CDR2 LQKENI.

Concerning this clone: The same CDR3 is also encoded by other DNA sequences in this sample. CDR3 coding DNA: TGTGCCAGCAGCTTAGAAGGCTCTGGGGCCAACGTCCTGACTTTC. Protein product: CASSLEGSGANVLTF. This chain uses TRBV7-6 with TRBJ2-6; no reliable D call. In germline, CDR1 is SGHVS, CDR2 FNYEAQ. The CDR3 loop spans 15 amino acids. Trimming pared 1 base from V and 0 bases from J, leaving 4 bases between.

A note on this clone: Different DNA sequences within this sample yield the same CDR3. The rearrangement links TRBV11-3 to TRBJ1-2; D is perhaps TRBD1 (5 bases). This CDR3 is built from 13 residues. Germline CDR1 is SGHNT and CDR2 is YENEEA. Trimming took 5 bases from V and 8 from J, leaving 15 bases between them. The CDR3 here is CASSLGGGDGYTF. Here the CDR3 DNA reads TGTGCCAGCAGCCTAGGCGGGGGGGACGGCTACACCTTC.

V and J are TRBV24-1 and TRBJ2-3; D possibly corresponds to TRBD2 (6 bases). The CDR3 runs to 16 residues. Deletions cut 4 bases from V and 0 bases from J, with 13 bases between. Germline CDR1 KGHDR, CDR2 SFDVKD. CDR3 DNA sequence: TGTGCCACCAGTGAGGCGGCCGGGACTAGCACAGATACGCAGTATTTT. Protein: CATSEAAGTSTDTQYF.

This clone occurred a few times. The V gene is TRBV3-1 (or the pseudogene TRBV3-2), the J gene TRBJ1-2; TRBD1 matches at 8 bases. CDR1 is LGHDT, CDR2 YNNKEL, per germline (reference sequence). The CDR3 is 13 amino acids. V lost 4 bases and J lost 5; bases outside the gene matches: 3. CDR3 DNA: TGTGCCAGCAGCCCCCGACAGGGGTATGGCTACACCTTC. This translates into CASSPRQGYGYTF.

The V gene is TRBV6-5, the J gene TRBJ1-5; the match to TRBD1 covers 9 bases. V lost 8 bases to trimming and J lost 0 bases; unmatched junction nucleotides: 5. This CDR3 is built from 15 residues. Germline lookup yields CDR1 MNHEY and CDR2 SVGAGI. CDR3: CASLRDRDSNQPQHF. The CDR3 nucleotides are TGTGCCAGCCTCCGGGACAGGGATAGCAATCAGCCCCAGCATTTT.

The J gene is TRBJ2-1, the V gene TRBV11-3; D might be TRBD2 (6 bases). This CDR3 region has 14 residues. Germline-derived CDR1 and CDR2 are SGHNT and YENEEA. V was pared by 3 bases and J by 8 bases, with 14 bases between. CDR3 sequence (DNA): TGTGCCAGCAGCTTTCGCACGGGGGATCATGAGCAGTTCTTC. Its translation: CASSFRTGDHEQFF.

This clone appeared a single time. The gene calls are TRBV3-1 (or the pseudogene TRBV3-2) and TRBJ1-4, with TRBD1 as a possible D gene (6 bases). CDR1 is LGHDT and CDR2 is YNNKEL in the germline V gene (reference sequence). The CDR3 runs 14 residues. Between the trimmed V and J ends, which lost 1 base and 7 bases, there was a span of 10 bases. The CDR3 DNA reads TGTGCCAGCAGCCAAGGAGGGGGTATTGAAAAACTGTTTTTT. Encoded protein: CASSQGGGIEKLFF.

The chain employs TRBV5-1 and TRBJ1-1; D unclear. The CDR3 contains 13 residues. Germline V gene sequence: CDR1 SGHRS, CDR2 YFSETQ. V shed 5 bases and J shed 5 bases, with 13 bases lying between them. The DNA for the CDR3 is TGCGCCAGCAGGGAATGGGGTATGACTGAAGCTTTCTTT. Translated: CASREWGMTEAFF.

The chain combines TRBV27 with TRBJ2-1, with a weak D call TRBD2 (6 bases). Germline CDR1 reads MNHEY; CDR2 reads SMNVEV (reference sequence). The CDR3 is 15 residues long. The V and J ends lost 5 bases and 9 bases respectively, with 20 bases between them. The CDR3 bases are TGTGCCAGCAGTGGGCGCGGGACGTTTCACACTGAGCAGTTCTTC. This translates into CASSGRGTFHTEQFF.

The chain couples TRBV6-5 to TRBJ2-7, with D possibly being TRBD1 (6 bases). Germline values: CDR1 MNHEY, CDR2 SVGAGI. Between the trimmed V and J ends, which lost 10 bases and 0 bases, there was a span of 13 bases. The CDR3 length is 13 residues. CDR3 sequence: CATRGPSSYEQYF. CDR3 bases: TGTGCCACCAGGGGTCCCAGCTCCTACGAGCAGTACTTC.

This clone was seen a single time. The chain employs TRBV5-1 and TRBJ1-1; no clear D gene. Germline loops: CDR1 SGHRS, CDR2 YFSETQ. Trimming took off 0 bases at V and 7 bases at J, with 10 bases between the two ends. CDR3 length: 13 amino acids. CDR3 nucleotide sequence: TGCGCCAGCAGCTTGGGATCGGGAATTGAAGCTTTCTTT. It translates to CASSLGSGIEAFF.

This clone was observed a single time. The chain employs TRBV10-3 and TRBJ2-2; possibly TRBD2 for D (7 bases). There are 15 residues in the CDR3. The V and J ends lost 6 bases and 5 bases respectively, with 16 bases between them. From germline, CDR1 is ENHRY and CDR2 SYGVKD. The DNA for the CDR3 is TGTGCCATCAGAAACCAACAGGGAGGGACCGGGGAGCTGTTTTTT. It translates to CAIRNQQGGTGELFF.